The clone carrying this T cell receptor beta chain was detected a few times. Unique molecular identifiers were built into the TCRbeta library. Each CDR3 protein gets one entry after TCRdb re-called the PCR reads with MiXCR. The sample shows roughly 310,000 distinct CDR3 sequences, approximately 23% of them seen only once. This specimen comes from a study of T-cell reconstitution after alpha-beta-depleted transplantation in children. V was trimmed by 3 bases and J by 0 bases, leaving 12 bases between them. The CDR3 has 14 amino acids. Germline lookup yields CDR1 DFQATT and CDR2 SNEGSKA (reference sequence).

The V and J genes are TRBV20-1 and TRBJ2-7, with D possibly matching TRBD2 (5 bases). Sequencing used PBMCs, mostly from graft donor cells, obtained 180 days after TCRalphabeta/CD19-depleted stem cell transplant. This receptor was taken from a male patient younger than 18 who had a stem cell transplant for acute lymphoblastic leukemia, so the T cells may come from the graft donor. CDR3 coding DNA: TGCAGTGCTAGGCCGGGGTTTCCCTCCTACGAGCAGTACTTC. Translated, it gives CSARPGFPSYEQYF.